A single sample gave rise to the 20 T cell receptor beta chains below, sequenced in a study of cytomegalovirus exposure and HLA in healthy donors. 60 Vbeta and 13 Jbeta primers were used in PCR. The data were produced by immunoSEQ multiplex PCR, yet TCRdb's version contains in-frame clones alone and is incomplete. The sample has 150,000 to 200,000 clones, more than 75% seen once. The sample taken for sequencing was PBMCs. These receptors were taken from a woman aged 18-29 years in good health and CMV-seronegative.

The chain is built from TRBV9 and TRBJ2-1; 9 bases match TRBD2. The J segment lost 6 bases and the V segment lost 3 bases, leaving 7 bases of the junction unmatched. The CDR3 is 15 amino acids. From germline, CDR1 is SGDLS and CDR2 YYNGEE. Here the CDR3 reads CASSEILAGINEQFF. The CDR3 coding sequence is TGTGCCAGCAGCGAGATACTAGCGGGTATCAATGAGCAGTTCTTC.

The J gene is TRBJ1-5, the V gene TRBV28; 11 nucleotides align to TRBD1. The J segment lost 6 bases and the V segment lost 5 bases, leaving 9 bases of the junction unmatched. The CDR3 is 16 residues long. Germline CDR1 is MDHEN and CDR2 is SYDVKM. The CDR3 protein is CASSLRTGGRGQPQHF. The DNA for the CDR3 is TGTGCCAGCAGTCTACGGACAGGGGGCAGGGGTCAGCCCCAGCATTTT.

The chain combines TRBV27 with TRBJ2-3; 8 nucleotides match TRBD2. Germline lookup yields CDR1 MNHEY and CDR2 SMNVEV (reference sequence). V was clipped by 6 bases and J by 0 bases; unmatched bases: 11. The CDR3 totals 17 residues. CDR3 sequence (DNA): TGTGCCAGCAGCTTCCGGGGGGGTAGGGACAGCACAGATACGCAGTATTTT. As protein: CASSFRGGRDSTDTQYF.

V usage is TRBV9 and J usage is TRBJ1-3, with TRBD1 matching 7 bases. The CDR3 has 14 residues. The trim removed 5 bases at V and 1 base at J, leaving 3 bases unmatched. Germline lookup yields CDR1 SGDLS and CDR2 YYNGEE. CDR3 bases: TGTGCCAGCAGAGGGGGCGAGTCTGGAAACACCATATATTTT. Its translation is CASRGGESGNTIYF.

The chain is built from TRBV2 and TRBJ2-7; 10 bases match TRBD1. J gave up 2 bases and V 4 bases, and 14 bases lay outside the gene matches. The CDR3 consists of 18 residues. CDR1 is SNHLY and CDR2 is FYNNEI in the germline V gene. The CDR3: CASSGGWVGDRGTYEQYF. DNA for the CDR3: TGTGCCAGCAGTGGCGGTTGGGTTGGGGACAGGGGAACCTACGAGCAGTACTTC.

The J gene is TRBJ2-2, the V gene TRBV7-9; D is possibly TRBD1 (6 bases). The CDR3 covers 14 residues. The V and J ends lost 1 base and 7 bases respectively, with 10 bases between them. From germline, CDR1 is SEHNR and CDR2 FQNEAQ (reference sequence). CDR3 protein: CASSLVGGRGELFF. In DNA form, the CDR3 reads TGTGCCAGCAGCTTAGTAGGGGGACGCGGGGAGCTGTTTTTT.

The chain employs TRBV9 and TRBJ1-1; D is uncertain. V lost 4 bases to trimming and J lost 0 bases, with 16 bases between them. The CDR3 runs to 16 residues. Germline CDR1 is SGDLS and CDR2 is YYNGEE. This CDR3 is CASSLVPPDMNTEAFF. CDR3 in DNA: TGTGCCAGCAGCCTCGTCCCTCCAGATATGAACACTGAAGCTTTCTTT.

The chain recombines TRBV2 with TRBJ1-2; 11 bases are a match to TRBD1. The germline V gene has CDR1 SNHLY and CDR2 FYNNEI. Germline trimming cut 7 bases from V and 5 bases from J; bases unmatched to any gene: 9. The CDR3 runs to 15 residues. The CDR3 spells CASTRGQGARYGYTF. For the CDR3, the DNA is TGTGCCAGCACGAGAGGACAGGGGGCTCGGTATGGCTACACCTTC.

The chain carries TRBV4-1 and TRBJ1-2, with TRBD1 identical over 8 bases. The CDR3 runs to 16 residues. The germline V gene encodes CDR1 MGHRA and CDR2 YSYEKL. V dropped 4 bases and J dropped 5; count of bases not matched to a gene: 12. The CDR3 loop is CASSPRTTGVGYGYTF. CDR3 coding DNA: TGCGCCAGCAGCCCCAGAACGACAGGGGTCGGTTATGGCTACACCTTC.

The chain joins TRBV9 to TRBJ2-5, with D possibly TRBD1 on 6 matching bases. This CDR3 has 14 residues. Deletions cut 3 bases from V and 2 bases from J, with 11 bases between. Germline V gene data show CDR1 as SGDLS and CDR2 as YYNGEE. For the CDR3, the DNA is TGTGCCAGCAGCGCCTTGACAGGTCAAGAGACCCAGTACTTC. Translating gives CASSALTGQETQYF.

This clone was counted once. The CDR3 is CASYWGGNSPLHF. The CDR3 DNA follows: TGTGCCAGCTATTGGGGGGGGAATTCACCCCTCCACTTT. The chain employs TRBV28 and TRBJ1-6; tentative D call: TRBD1 (5 bases). Germline V gene sequence: CDR1 MDHEN, CDR2 SYDVKM. V was pared by 8 bases and J by 7 bases, with 12 bases between. CDR3 length: 13 residues.

The chain joins TRBV7-9 to TRBJ1-2; no definite D call. Germline V gives CDR1 SEHNR, CDR2 FQNEAQ (reference sequence). The CDR3 runs to 14 residues. V was cut by 5 bases and J by 6 bases, with 16 bases left in between. The CDR3, as DNA: TGTGCCAGCAGCAGGCAAGAGGTTTTAAATGGCTACACCTTC. Amino acid sequence: CASSRQEVLNGYTF.

The gene calls are TRBV5-1 and TRBJ2-7; a possible D gene is TRBD2 (6 bases). The length of the CDR3 is 15 residues. The germline V gene has CDR1 SGHRS and CDR2 YFSETQ. V was clipped by 5 bases and J by 0 bases, with 15 bases between them. The CDR3 region is CASRVVRDSSYEQYF. CDR3 nucleotides: TGCGCCAGCAGGGTCGTCCGGGACTCCTCCTACGAGCAGTACTTC.

This chain uses TRBV6-1 with TRBJ1-1; D not certain. This CDR3 comprises 13 residues. Trimming cost V 2 bases and J 2 bases, with 6 bases left between them. CDR1 is MNHNS, CDR2 SASEGT, per germline. As DNA, the CDR3 is TGTGCCAGCAGTGAACGAGGAAACACTGAAGCTTTCTTT. Its translation: CASSERGNTEAFF.

The chain combines TRBV5-6 with TRBJ2-5; 8 bases map to TRBD1. In germline, CDR1 is SGHDT, CDR2 YYEEEE. J gave up 1 base and V 2 bases, and 4 bases lay outside the gene matches. The CDR3 spans 15 residues. CDR3 protein: CASSFQGALQETQYF. In DNA form, the CDR3 reads TGTGCCAGCAGCTTTCAGGGGGCTCTCCAAGAGACCCAGTACTTC. The full variable domain, rest sourced from reference TRBV5-6 and TRBJ2-5, is DAGVTQSPTHLIKTRGQQVTLRCSPKSGHDTVSWYQQALGQGPQFIFQYYEEEERQRGNFPDRFSGHQFPNYSSELNVNALLLGDSALYLCASSFQGALQETQYFGPGTRLLVL.

This rearrangement joins TRBV11-2 to TRBJ1-1; tentatively, D is TRBD1 (5 bases). Germline lookup yields CDR1 SGHAT and CDR2 FQNNGV. This CDR3 has 17 amino acids. V gave up 0 bases and J gave up 0 bases, with 14 bases separating them. The CDR3 region has the DNA TGTGCCAGCAGCTTAGATAGTTTCGGACAAATGAACACTGAAGCTTTCTTT. Its translation: CASSLDSFGQMNTEAFF.

The chain joins TRBV27 to TRBJ1-6; D is possibly TRBD1 (5 bases). Germline assignment: CDR1 MNHEY and CDR2 SMNVEV (reference sequence). Trimming took 8 bases from V and 7 from J, leaving 18 bases between them. CDR3 length: 15 amino acids. CDR3 amino acids: CASHSGQGRNSPLHF. The DNA for the CDR3 is TGTGCCAGCCACTCAGGGCAGGGAAGGAATTCACCCCTCCACTTT.

This clone was picked up a small number of times. V usage is TRBV9 and J usage is TRBJ2-7; weak D call: TRBD1 (5 bases). V was cut by 3 bases and J by 4 bases, with 17 bases left in between. The CDR3 totals 15 residues. Germline V gene data show CDR1 as SGDLS and CDR2 as YYNGEE. CDR3 protein: CASSGNQGARYEQYF. CDR3 nucleotide sequence: TGTGCCAGCAGCGGGAATCAAGGGGCGAGGTACGAGCAGTACTTC.

This clone has just one count. The chain employs TRBV27 and TRBJ1-5; no reliable D call. V gave up 3 bases and J gave up 7 bases, with 13 bases separating them. From germline, CDR1 is MNHEY and CDR2 SMNVEV (reference sequence). This CDR3 is 14 amino acids long. CDR3 sequence: CASSFGSPSQPQHF. The CDR3 nucleotides read TGTGCCAGCAGTTTCGGGTCTCCAAGCCAGCCCCAGCATTTT.

V gene TRBV10-1 combines with J gene TRBJ2-3; D call uncertain. Germline V gives CDR1 WNHNN, CDR2 SYGVQD (reference sequence). This CDR3 contains 14 residues. Trimming removed 0 bases at V and 1 base at J, with 5 bases between. This CDR3 reads CASSESSRTDTQYF. In nucleotides, the CDR3 is TGCGCCAGCAGTGAGTCTAGCCGCACAGATACGCAGTATTTT.